One sample yielded the 27 T cell receptor beta chains listed below, sequenced in a study of tumor-infiltrating lymphocytes in primary liver carcinoma. A constant-region primer primed TCR beta cDNA synthesis from 500 to 550 ng of total RNA. Library construction for TCR beta comprised three nested multiplex PCR rounds performed with slightly modified ARM-PCR. Both of the initial two PCR rounds ran for about 11 cycles and employed TRBV1-TRBV30 forward primers alongside a C-beta reverse primer. Each CDR3 protein gets one entry after TCRdb re-called the multiplex PCR reads with MiXCR. The sample yields about 48,000 distinct CDR3 sequences, roughly 77% seen once. The source material, 20-30 mg of unsorted bulk tissue, was used to co-extract RNA and DNA. Material for sequencing was liver tumor tissue from sampling region 3. The subset is: tumor region T3, left-lateral pole. The source is a man in his forties or fifties with primary liver carcinoma and hepatitis B virus infection.

The chain recombines TRBV18 with TRBJ2-4; 9 positions agree with TRBD2. This CDR3 is built from 16 residues. Germline values: CDR1 KGHSH, CDR2 LQKENI. J gave up 0 bases and V 4 bases, and 4 bases lay outside the gene matches. For the CDR3, the DNA is TGTGCCAGCTCACGAACTAGCGGGTTAGCCAAAAACATTCAGTACTTC. This translates into CASSRTSGLAKNIQYF.

In its sample, this clonotype was seen many times. The chain combines TRBV7-9 with TRBJ1-4; TRBD1 matches 8 bases. Germline CDR1 reads SEHNR; CDR2 reads FQNEAQ (reference sequence). The V and J ends lost 3 bases and 7 bases, in that order; junction bases with no gene match: 10. The CDR3 runs to 16 residues. CDR3 sequence reads: CASSFDLDRVGEKLFF. CDR3 bases: TGTGCCAGCAGCTTCGACTTGGACAGGGTCGGTGAAAAACTGTTTTTT.

Worth noting for this clonotype: One end of the junction is discordant with germline, which a read error may explain. The chain carries TRBV11-2 and TRBJ2-7; TRBD1 matches at 7 bases. Germline V gene lookup returns CDR1 SGHAT and CDR2 FQNNGV. CDR3 size: 15 residues. The CDR3 nucleotides are TGTGCCAGCACCCAATATTCGGAAGGGGGCTACGAGCAGTATTTC. This gives the protein CASTQYSEGGYEQYF.

Comments on this clonotype: The germline gene is not matched at one end of the junction; a read error may be the cause. The rearrangement joins TRBV4-1 to TRBJ2-7, with 10 bases lining up with TRBD2. Per germline, CDR1 MGHRA and CDR2 YSYEKL. The CDR3 has 15 amino acids. The CDR3 sequence is CASSPPGLAVYERYF. Here the CDR3 DNA reads TGCGCCAGCAGCCCACCCGGACTAGCGGTCTACGAGCGGTACTTC.

Note on this clonotype: No conserved phenylalanine or tryptophan is present at the end of the CDR3, so a read error is the likely explanation. The gene calls are TRBV11-2 and TRBJ2-2; D possibly corresponds to TRBD2 (6 bases). Germline V gene data show CDR1 as SGHAT and CDR2 as FQNNGV. The CDR3 is 15 amino acids. As DNA, the CDR3 is TGTGCCAACCTCCCACCGGGAGTGTACACCGGGGTGCTGTTTATT. Translated, it gives CANLPPGVYTGVLFI.

This clonotype was observed a single time. Germline is not matched at one junction end, which may reflect a read error. The chain combines TRBV7-9 with TRBJ2-2; either TRBD1 or TRBD2 may supply D (5 bases each). CDR1 and CDR2 (germline): SEHNR, FQNEAQ (reference sequence). The CDR3 sequence is 14 residues long. CDR3 region: CASSLEVNIREMFF. The CDR3 nucleotides read TGTGCCAGCAGCTTAGAAGTGAACATCAGGGAGATGTTTTTT. Supplemented by reference TRBV7-9 and TRBJ2-2, the full variable domain reads DTGVSQNPRHKITKRGQNVTFRCDPISEHNRLYWYRQTLGQGPEFLTYFQNEAQLEKSRLLSDRFSAERPKGSFSTLEIQRTEQGDSAMYLCASSLEVNIREMFFGEGSRLTVL.

As to this clonotype: At one of its ends the junction is not consistent with the germline gene, which may arise from a read error. This chain joins TRBV11-2 and TRBJ2-3; D assignment may be TRBD1 or TRBD2 (6 bases each). This CDR3 region has 17 residues. Germline CDR1 SGHAT, CDR2 FQNNGV. CDR3 sequence: CASSRIGQLTSTDTQYF. In DNA, the CDR3 is TGTGCCAGCAGTCGTATCGGACAGCTTACTAGCACAGATACGCAATATTTT.

About this clonotype itself: This may arise from a read error, as a much more abundant clone is one base away. This chain links TRBV7-9 with TRBJ2-2, with D possibly matching TRBD1 (5 bases). The CDR3 sequence is 15 residues long. The ends were cut back, 2 bases at V and 5 bases at J, with 12 bases in the middle. Germline V CDR1 and CDR2: SEHNR, FQNEAQ (reference sequence). In nucleotides, the CDR3 is TGTGCCAGCAGCTTAAAGGGGCGGAAGACCGGGGAGCTGTTTTTT. Translation: CASSLKGRKTGELFF.

The chain couples TRBV27 to TRBJ2-1, with TRBD2 identical over 7 bases. CDR3 size: 15 residues. The V gene's germline CDR1 is MNHEY and CDR2 SMNVEV (reference sequence). V lost 6 bases to trimming and J lost 4 bases; unmatched junction nucleotides: 9. In DNA, the CDR3 is TGTGCCAGCAGATGGGACTCGGGGGGTTACAATGAGCAGTTCTTC. This sequence encodes CASRWDSGGYNEQFF.

Worth noting for this clonotype: At one end, the junction sequence differs from germline, possibly due to a read error. The chain combines TRBV12-3 or TRBV12-4 with TRBJ2-5; D not certain. This CDR3 has 14 amino acids. The DNA of the CDR3 is TGTGCCAGCAGTACGGGCCTTCCCCCAGAGACCCAGCACTTC. This translates into CASSTGLPPETQHF.

This sequence joins TRBV7-8 and TRBJ2-1; possibly TRBD2 for D (5 bases). The V and J ends lost 1 base and 16 bases respectively, with 26 bases between them. Germline assignment: CDR1 SGHVS and CDR2 FQNEAQ. The CDR3 length is 16 residues. In DNA form, the CDR3 reads TGTGCCAGCAGCTTAGATGCTGGCGGGTACGGAAATGGGCAATTCTTC. The encoded protein is CASSLDAGGYGNGQFF. The entire variable domain, with the rest obtained from reference TRBV7-8 and TRBJ2-1, is as follows: GAGVSQSPRYKVAKRGQDVALRCDPISGHVSLFWYQQALGQGPEFLTYFQNEAQLDKSGLPSDRFFAERPEGSVSTLKIQRTQQEDSAVYLCASSLDAGGYGNGQFFGPGTRLTVL.

In the case of this clonotype: One junction end disagrees with the germline gene, perhaps due to a read error. V usage is TRBV19 and J usage is TRBJ2-7, with D perhaps TRBD2 (6 bases). The CDR3 sequence is 14 residues long. CDR1 and CDR2 (germline): LNHDA, SQIVND (reference sequence). CDR3 DNA sequence: TGTACCAGTAGTTGGGACGGAGGGCCCTACAAGCAGTACTTC. Translated: CTSSWDGGPYKQYF.

Ten or more counts support this clonotype. The chain employs TRBV7-8 and TRBJ1-1; no clear D gene. Germline V CDR1 and CDR2: SGHVS, FQNEAQ. This CDR3 comprises 15 residues. V was trimmed by 3 bases and J by 1 base, leaving 12 bases between them. CDR3 region: CASSLVGRSNTEAFF. DNA of the CDR3: TGTGCCAGCAGCTTGGTGGGGAGATCGAACACTGAAGCTTTCTTT.

Worth noting for this clonotype: At one boundary the junction diverges from the germline segment, which might be a read error. The V call is TRBV10-3, the J call TRBJ2-2, with 7 bases lining up with TRBD1. CDR1 is ENHRY, CDR2 SYGVKD, per germline. This CDR3 is built from 15 residues. The CDR3 nucleotides read TGTACCATTAGTGTGGGGACAGCGAACACCGGGGAGCTGTTTTTT. Translation: CTISVGTANTGELFF.

This clonotype has just a few counts. This may stem from a read error, because a much larger clone lies one nucleotide away. The chain joins TRBV5-4 to TRBJ1-1; D ambiguous. This CDR3 is built from 12 residues. Germline-derived CDR1 and CDR2 are SGHNT and YYREEE (reference sequence). The CDR3 nucleotides are TGTGCCAGCAGCCAGGAGAACAGTGAAGCTTTCTTT. Amino acid sequence: CASSQENSEAFF.

This chain's CDR3 is CASSLTDGVYVHYF. CDR3 DNA sequence: TGTGCCAGCAGCTTAACCGACGGGGTCTACGTGCATTACTTC. The chain couples TRBV11-2 to TRBJ2-7; D is perhaps TRBD2 (5 bases). There are 14 residues in the CDR3. CDR1 is SGHAT, CDR2 FQNNGV, per germline. V shed 2 bases and J shed 13 bases, with 21 bases lying between them.

Comments on this clonotype: At one boundary the junction diverges from the germline segment, which might be a read error. V is TRBV11-2 and J is TRBJ2-2, with D maybe TRBD1 (6 bases). From germline, CDR1 is SGHAT and CDR2 FQNNGV. The CDR3 extends over 19 amino acids. CDR3 sequence reads: CTSRLDRGGVRPNTGKLLF. The CDR3 DNA follows: TGTACCAGCCGCTTAGATCGAGGGGGAGTGCGCCCGAACACCGGGAAGCTGTTATTT.

A remark on this clonotype: The conserved final phenylalanine or tryptophan is absent from the CDR3, which likely points to a read error. The chain uses TRBV11-2 and TRBJ2-7; D is perhaps TRBD2 (5 bases). The V gene's germline CDR1 is SGHAT and CDR2 FQNNGV. V was clipped by 9 bases and J by 4 bases, with 16 bases between them. This CDR3 spans 13 amino acids. CDR3 residues: CASSREGLYEQYS. The CDR3 DNA follows: TGTGCCAGTAGTAGAGAGGGCCTTTACGAGCAGTACTCC.

There are many counts of this clonotype. The chain joins TRBV28 to TRBJ1-5; TRBD1 is a possible D gene (6 bases). This CDR3 region has 15 residues. From germline, CDR1 is MDHEN and CDR2 SYDVKM. The V end lost 2 bases, the J end lost 5 bases, and 13 bases lay between the germline ends. The CDR3 nucleotides are TGTGCCAGCAGTTTAAGGCAGGGGACGGATCAGCCCCAGCATTTT. Amino acid sequence: CASSLRQGTDQPQHF.

Of note for this clonotype: Germline is not matched at one junction end, which may reflect a read error. V gene TRBV6-5 combines with J gene TRBJ2-1; TRBD2 agrees at 7 bases. The CDR3 runs 16 residues. CDR1 is MNHEY and CDR2 is SVGAGI in the germline V gene. CDR3: CASSYSGGSIYNELFF. The DNA for the CDR3 is TGTGCCAGCAGTTACTCGGGCGGGAGTATCTACAATGAGCTGTTCTTC.

The chain recombines TRBV29-1 with TRBJ1-1; a possible D gene is TRBD1 (6 bases). CDR1 is SQVTM and CDR2 is ANQGSEA in the germline V gene. Trimming took 5 bases from V and 0 from J, leaving 28 bases between them. This CDR3 comprises 19 residues. In nucleotides, the CDR3 is TGCAGCGTTAAAGCTCACCGGGACATGGGGCCTCGACTGAACACTGAAGCTTTCTTT. Encoded protein: CSVKAHRDMGPRLNTEAFF.

This clonotype was detected ten times or more. The chain employs TRBV28 and TRBJ2-7; D is ambiguous. Trimming pared 3 bases from V and 4 bases from J, leaving 13 bases between. The CDR3 has 14 residues. CDR1 MDHEN and CDR2 SYDVKM come from the germline V gene. The chain's CDR3 is CASSFQAVPYEQYF. The CDR3 DNA sequence: TGTGCCAGCAGTTTCCAGGCAGTTCCGTACGAGCAGTACTTC. Looking up the rest from reference TRBV28 and TRBJ2-7 gives the full variable domain: DVKVTQSSRYLVKRTGEKVFLECVQDMDHENMFWYRQDPGLGLRLIYFSYDVKMKEKGDIPEGYSVSREKKERFSLILESASTNQTSMYLCASSFQAVPYEQYFGPGTRLTVT.

The rearrangement links TRBV7-2 to TRBJ1-4; D is unresolved. CDR1 is SGHTA, CDR2 FQGNSA, per germline. V gave up 5 bases and J gave up 0 bases, with 10 bases separating them. The CDR3 sequence is 15 residues long. CDR3 sequence (DNA): TGTGCCAGCAGCCCGACACTTGCAACTAATGAAAAACTGTTTTTT. It specifies CASSPTLATNEKLFF.

The chain links TRBV6-1 to TRBJ2-4, with D hard to call. This CDR3 has 14 residues. V lost 2 bases and J lost 10, with 15 bases in between. Germline loops: CDR1 MNHNS, CDR2 SASEGT. CDR3 amino acids: CASSEYNGRLIQYF. Written as DNA, the CDR3 is TGTGCCAGCAGTGAATATAACGGACGTTTGATTCAGTACTTC.

A remark on this clonotype: The junction shows a germline mismatch at one end, possibly a read error. The J gene is TRBJ2-7, the V gene TRBV5-1; D possibly corresponds to TRBD2 (5 bases). There are 16 residues in the CDR3. Per the germline V gene, CDR1 is SGHRS and CDR2 is YFSETQ. CDR3 sequence: CASSPGNSVHGGELYF. CDR3 DNA sequence: TGCGCCAGCAGCCCCGGGAATAGCGTACACGGTGGCGAGCTGTACTTC.

Worth noting for this clonotype: A junction end diverges from the germline sequence, so it may reflect a read error. V and J are TRBV11-2 and TRBJ2-7, with D uncertain. This CDR3 is built from 15 residues. In germline, CDR1 is SGHAT, CDR2 FQNNGV. CDR3 amino acids: CASSIDRWQSYEQYF. The CDR3 nucleotides are TGTGCAAGCAGCATAGATCGATGGCAGAGCTACGAGCAGTACTTC. The full variable domain, with the rest looked up from reference TRBV11-2 and TRBJ2-7, is EAGVAQSPRYKIIEKRQSVAFWCNPISGHATLYWYQQILGQGPKLLIQFQNNGVVDDSQLPKDRFSAERLKGVDSTLKIQPAKLEDSAVYLCASSIDRWQSYEQYFGPGTRLTVT.

This clonotype showed up just once. A junction boundary mismatches the germline segment, possibly from a read error. The J gene is TRBJ1-1, the V gene TRBV14, with D unresolved. Per the germline V gene, CDR1 is SGHDN and CDR2 is FVKESK. The CDR3 covers 12 residues. CDR3 sequence reads: CASKQDRAEAFF. The CDR3 nucleotides read TGTGCCAGCAAGCAAGACCGGGCTGAAGCCTTCTTT.